These 21 T cell receptor beta chains originate from one sample sequenced in a study of tumor and adjacent non-tumor tissue in lung cancer. A modified ARM-PCR protocol with three rounds of nested PCR amplified TCRbeta. TCRdb re-analysed the multiplex PCR reads in MiXCR, keeping a single row per CDR3 protein. This sample yields tens of thousands of distinct CDR3 sequences, of which around two thirds are seen a single time; around 29% belongs to the top ten. The template was RNA from unsorted bulk tissue. Distant lung tissue was collected more than 3 cm away from the tumor edge. The sample taken for sequencing was distant non-tumor lung tissue. Receptors originate from a man between 65 and 85 years old with non-small cell lung cancer.

The chain links TRBV20-1 to TRBJ2-5; no clear D gene. Per the germline V gene, CDR1 is DFQATT and CDR2 is SNEGSKA (reference sequence). Trimming removed 5 bases from V and 1 base from J, with 17 bases in between. There are 15 residues in the CDR3. The CDR3: CSASPVGGIQETQYF. CDR3 DNA: TGCAGTGCTTCACCAGTGGGTGGGATCCAAGAGACCCAGTACTTC.

This clonotype has just a few counts. The rearrangement joins TRBV20-1 to TRBJ2-5, with TRBD2 matching over 8 bases. Germline V gene lookup returns CDR1 DFQATT and CDR2 SNEGSKA (reference sequence). Trimming removed 3 bases from V and 7 bases from J; junction bases left unmatched: 7. This CDR3 is 13 amino acids long. CDR3 sequence (DNA): TGCAGTGCTAGCGGGCGGGGGGTTGGGACCCAGTACTTC. Encoded protein: CSASGRGVGTQYF.

In its sample, this clonotype was seen a few times. Possible read error: a much larger clone is one base away. The chain links TRBV4-1 to TRBJ2-7; 9 positions match TRBD1. Germline values: CDR1 MGHRA, CDR2 YSYEKL. The CDR3 is 18 amino acids. The ends lost 0 bases at V and 0 bases at J; junction bases unmatched: 9. The CDR3 bases are TGCGCCAGCAGCCAAGACGCCCCAAGGACAGGGGACTCCTACGAGCAGTACTTC. Translated: CASSQDAPRTGDSYEQYF.

In the case of this clonotype: A much larger clone lies a single base off, so this may be a read error. The J gene is TRBJ2-7, the V gene TRBV6-2 or TRBV6-3; 10 bases are a match to TRBD1. The CDR3 is made up of 12 amino acids. The germline V gene has CDR1 MNHEY and CDR2 SVGEGT. The CDR3 protein is CASSPGQGERYF. CDR3 DNA: TGTGCCAGCAGTCCAGGACAGGGGGAGCGGTACTTC.

Worth noting for this clonotype: Germline is not matched at one junction end, which may reflect a read error. Here the CDR3 reads CASCSWEGQVTQHF. CDR3 bases: TGTGCCAGCTGCTCCTGGGAGGGCCAAGTGACCCAGCACTTC. The V call is TRBV11-2, the J call TRBJ2-5; 7 bases line up with TRBD2. The CDR3 length is 14 residues. Per the germline V gene, CDR1 is SGHAT and CDR2 is FQNNGV. Based on the CDR3 plus reference TRBV11-2 and TRBJ2-5, the full variable domain is EAGVAQSPRYKIIEKRQSVAFWCNPISGHATLYWYQQILGQGPKLLIQFQNNGVVDDSQLPKDRFSAERLKGVDSTLKIQPAKLEDSAVYLCASCSWEGQVTQHFGPGTRLLVL.

Of note for this clonotype: A much larger clone differs by one base, so this may be a read error. The chain is built from TRBV6-2 or TRBV6-3 and TRBJ2-1; 8 positions match TRBD1. The V gene's germline CDR1 is MNHEY and CDR2 SVGEGT. The CDR3 consists of 13 residues. CDR3 in amino acids: CVSSRQGQGEQFF. The CDR3 DNA is TGTGTCAGCAGCCGACAGGGGCAGGGTGAGCAGTTCTTC.

As to this clonotype: Since a much larger clone is just one base distant, this may be a read error. This chain links TRBV20-1 with TRBJ1-1, with D possibly being TRBD1 (5 bases). Germline V gene lookup returns CDR1 DFQATT and CDR2 SNEGSKA (reference sequence). The CDR3 consists of 13 residues. The DNA of the CDR3 is TGCAGTGGGAGGGGCCCCTCGAACACTGAAGCTCTCTTT. Encoded protein: CSGRGPSNTEALF.

This clonotype was seen a single time. With a much larger clone just one base away, this may be a read error. The chain has TRBV6-2 or TRBV6-3 and TRBJ2-1; possible D gene TRBD2, 5 bases. Deletions cut 0 bases from V and 5 bases from J, with 11 bases between. This CDR3 has 15 residues. Looked up from germline, CDR1 is MNHEY and CDR2 is SVGEGT. The CDR3 here is CASSYSWRSNNEQFF. DNA of the CDR3: TGTGCCAGCAGTTACTCCTGGAGGAGCAACAATGAGCAGTTCTTC.

With regard to this clonotype: The junction departs from the called germline gene at one end, perhaps through a read error. The rearrangement uses TRBV11-2 and TRBJ1-1, with D hard to call. Looked up from germline, CDR1 is SGHAT and CDR2 is FQNNGV. This CDR3 is 12 amino acids long. CDR3 in DNA: TGTGCCTGTAGCCTACAGAACACTGAAGCTTTCTTC. Residues: CACSLQNTEAFF.

This clonotype was recorded many times. The J gene is TRBJ1-2, the V gene TRBV10-2; 9 nucleotides align to TRBD1. After removal of 4 bases from V and 3 bases from J, the junction contained 0 bases not matched to a gene. The CDR3 covers 13 residues. Germline CDR1 and CDR2: WSHSY and SAAADI. The CDR3 sequence is CASSGTGDYGYTF. As DNA, the CDR3 is TGCGCCAGCAGTGGGACAGGGGACTATGGCTACACCTTC.

Points on this clonotype: The junction does not match germline at one end; this may be a read error. The chain joins TRBV6-1 to TRBJ2-2, with a possible D match to TRBD1 (6 bases). Germline V lookup: CDR1 MNHNS, CDR2 SASEGT. This CDR3 is built from 16 residues. The CDR3 sequence is CASSDSQGSDIGELLF. CDR3 nucleotide sequence: TGTGCCAGCAGTGATTCACAGGGCTCGGATATCGGGGAGCTGTTATTT.

This sequence joins TRBV29-1 and TRBJ2-7; unclear D gene. CDR1 and CDR2 (germline): SQVTM, ANQGSEA. The CDR3 runs 13 residues. The V end lost 4 bases, the J end lost 5 bases, and 15 bases lay between the germline ends. In DNA form, the CDR3 reads TGCAGCGTTGTAGAGCTAGGGCACCACGAGCAGTACTTC. Encoded protein: CSVVELGHHEQYF.

The V gene is TRBV11-3, the J gene TRBJ2-1, with D maybe TRBD2 (5 bases). V was cut by 5 bases and J by 9 bases, with 20 bases left in between. Germline CDR1 is SGHNT and CDR2 is YENEEA. This CDR3 has 15 residues. The CDR3 protein is CASSLLAEVNSEQFF. DNA of the CDR3: TGTGCCAGCAGCCTTCTAGCAGAGGTTAACAGTGAGCAGTTCTTC.

About this clonotype itself: The conserved phenylalanine or tryptophan is not found at the CDR3 terminus, so this likely reflects a read error. The DNA is left out, because the CDR3 cannot be placed on it with certainty; the CDR3 is given as TCRdb lists it. This chain links TRBV11-2 with TRBJ2-1; TRBD1 reflects the table's D call only, with no check against the DNA. CDR1 is SGHAT and CDR2 is FQNNGV in the germline V gene. Including both end residues, the CDR3 is 13 amino acids long. CDR3 in amino acids: CASSLGPGNEQSV.

A remark on this clonotype: With a much larger clone just one base away, this may be a read error. The chain links TRBV12-3 or TRBV12-4 to TRBJ1-2, with D possibly being TRBD1 (6 bases). This CDR3 has 13 amino acids. The CDR3 region is CASSFRGGYCYTF. The CDR3 DNA reads as TGTGCCAGCAGTTTCAGGGGAGGCTATTGCTACACCTTC.

A word on this clonotype: At one end, the junction sequence differs from germline, possibly due to a read error. The chain is built from TRBV25-1 and TRBJ1-6; D ambiguous. The CDR3 is made up of 15 amino acids. Germline CDR1 and CDR2: MGHDK and SYGVNS. The DNA for the CDR3 is TGTGCCAGCAGTACCCTGGCGTCCGGGTATTCACCTCTCCACTTT. Residues: CASSTLASGYSPLHF.

The table lists this clonotype with a count of one. The junction does not match germline at one end; this may be a read error. The J gene is TRBJ2-7, the V gene TRBV11-1; D call uncertain. CDR1 is SGHAT and CDR2 is FQDESV in the germline V gene (reference sequence). The CDR3 covers 14 residues. Here the CDR3 reads CAGSLTERTYERYF. Here the CDR3 DNA reads TGTGCCGGCAGCTTGACTGAGCGCACCTACGAGCGGTACTTC.

On this clonotype: A clone one base away is much larger, so this may be a read error. Since no conserved phenylalanine or tryptophan closes the CDR3, a read error is the likely cause. V usage is TRBV6-5 and J usage is TRBJ2-7; D is ambiguous. This CDR3 is built from 15 residues. The V gene lost 2 bases and the J gene lost 0 bases, with 11 bases spanning the gap. Germline CDR1 reads MNHEY; CDR2 reads SVGAGI. CDR3 loop: CASSYQKPPSYEQYL. The CDR3 DNA reads as TGTGCCAGCAGTTACCAAAAGCCCCCCTCCTACGAGCAGTACTTG.

Regarding this clonotype: No conserved phenylalanine or tryptophan is present at the end of the CDR3, so a read error is the likely explanation. It is unclear where the CDR3 begins or ends on the DNA, so no DNA is shown, and the CDR3 is as TCRdb lists it. The V and J genes are TRBV12-3 or TRBV12-4 and TRBJ2-7; the table names TRBD1, a call not compared with the DNA. Including both end residues, the CDR3 is 18 amino acids long. This chain's CDR3 is CASSLSKSGTGLSYEQHS.

CDR3 residues: CSVTVGYEQYV. For the CDR3, the DNA is TGCAGCGTTACAGTGGGCTATGAGCAGTACGTC. J is TRBJ2-7 and V is TRBV29-1; D unclear. This CDR3 contains 11 residues. Per germline, CDR1 SQVTM and CDR2 ANQGSEA. Trimming shortened V by 5 bases and J by 7 bases, and 12 bases separated the two germline ends.

Note on this clonotype: In this CDR3 the conserved last residue, phenylalanine or tryptophan, is missing, so a read error is likely. The chain is built from TRBV6-4 and TRBJ2-2; 7 positions match TRBD1. Germline V gene data show CDR1 as MRHNA and CDR2 as SNTAGT. The CDR3 loop spans 15 amino acids. The junction had 11 bases not matched to a gene; V was cut back by 8 bases and J by 5 bases. DNA for the CDR3: TGTGCCAGCTACCCCGGGACAGATAAGACCGGGGAGCTGTTTTCT. Residues: CASYPGTDKTGELFS.